Here is one TCR beta chain with its context. Its specific antigen is unknown. The input lacks base qualities; no much larger clone sits a single base away. The data belong to a study of cytomegalovirus exposure and HLA in healthy donors (dated by TCRdb to 2016 to 2017). For context, the study as a whole: In an earlier analysis of 550 to 750 of the donors, 250 to 350 Gb of sequence data and 120 million or so unique TCR beta sequences from 150 million to 200 million T cells were reported. Approximately 300 gigabases of sequencing data and about 92 million unique TCR sequences made up an early release that covered over 550 HLA-typed donors. The genetic ancestry cluster associated with self-reported Caucasian donors included 65% to 90% of the 300 to 450 genotyped donors. The number of typed donors differed by locus: 629-630 for A, B, C, DRB1 and DQB1; 500 to 550 for DQA1; approximately 600 for DPA1; and around 450 for DPB1. Genome-wide SNP genotypes for about 55% of the roughly 670 donors were used in a later genetic analysis, which treated that subset as a discovery cohort. To predict cytomegalovirus infection status, the study brought together high-throughput TCR immunosequencing, statistical association of individual TCRs with disease status, and machine learning. Every discovery cohort repertoire had been produced on one sequencing platform. In the later analysis, no new phenotypic data were used to find candidate immune exposures; instead, reliance was placed on TCR beta sequences and their occurrence across donors. An earlier analysis of around 540 of the donors applied high-throughput TCR beta sequencing to assess whether each TCR beta V gene segment acted as functional or pseudogenic. Across some 400 genotyped donors of the cohort, an average of roughly 250,000 unique TCR beta nucleotide sequences per donor were sequenced, and 15% to 20% of those sequences were non-productive. The study profiled the T cell repertoires of about 720 subjects by immunosequencing and related them to cytomegalovirus serostatus. In a later analysis, previously published TCR beta repertoires from roughly 710 donors were re-analyzed and high-resolution HLA genotyping was added so that TCR occurrence patterns could be studied. The study aimed to test whether signatures of past pathogen exposure could be identified by cataloging public T cell receptors. Along with the roughly 670-subject first cohort, a separate validation cohort of over a hundred different subjects was used. Alongside the repertoire data, information on donor age, sex, ethnicity and CMV serostatus was compiled. HLA typing included class I and class II loci at four-digit resolution. Four to six DR-DQ haplotypes were handled as single units for association and clustering, since linkage in the cohort was strong.

In the germline V gene, CDR1 corresponds to SGHAT and CDR2 to FQNNGV. Ends trimmed: V by 5 bases, J by 3 bases; bases unmatched to a gene: 6. Counted from cysteine to phenylalanine, this CDR3 has 15 amino acids. Only the CDR3 part of the read is kept: 45 bases, read in frame from the first base. The study at large found these results: A further reported finding was that TCR beta sequences accurately predicted the HLA-A and HLA-B alleles for most subjects in the first cohort. Immune exposure information for the cohort was limited to CMV serostatus. A cluster of highly shared sequence variants was judged likely to be a technical artifact of the sequencing pipeline. In a later analysis, about 17,000 TCR beta sequences were associated with specific HLA alleles at a false discovery rate of 0.05. Roughly uniform sequencing depth across donors was assumed in presence/absence analyses, although this assumption may not hold. Linkage disequilibrium might explain the correlated functional status among segregating V segments, but an unknown experimental factor could not be excluded. V-gene and J-gene trimming of TCR beta chains was associated with a missense DCLRE1C variant in a later genetic analysis, and the association was replicated in an independent cohort. The classifier was reported to diagnose cytomegalovirus status with high specificity and sensitivity in both the original cohort and the validation cohort. Because counts were too low, seventeen rarely observed V segments, including chromosome 9 orphons, were left out of the earlier analysis of some 600 of the donors. Only TCR beta chains were sequenced in this cohort, and the absence of alpha or paired-chain data limited detectable features. It was suggested by the authors that the approach could potentially be generalized to other disease states and immunological phenotypes. The study listed approximately 160 TCR beta chains as associated with cytomegalovirus. In a later analysis, most CMV-associated TCR beta chains were found to appear HLA-restricted, with HLA associations seemingly driven largely by CMV exposure. When HLA alleles, especially DR and DQ, strongly co-occurred, TCR associations were difficult to assign to individual alleles. Because some donors lacked HLA typing at each locus, the association tests relied only on the typed subset. In a later analysis, HLA-associated TCR beta chains were found to be more clonally expanded and to have lower generation probabilities than equally common non-associated chains. Some IMGT-functional V segments, including TRBV6-2 and TRBV6-3, could not be distinguished by the 87-base-pair reads and were therefore excluded. Compared with the 666-donor mean, donors in an Asian-associated ancestry cluster had fewer N-insertions in productive TCRs, according to a later genetic analysis. In vitro tests confirmed that three of the cytomegalovirus-associated TCR beta chains recognize cytomegalovirus antigens. Most TCR sequences were observed very rarely across donors, whereas some public TCRs were present in many individuals. According to a later analysis, parvovirus B19, influenza, CMV and Epstein-Barr virus appeared linked to several top co-occurrence clusters. In a later analysis, the rate of TCR association differed among HLA loci, with DRB1 alleles having the most associated TCRs and HLA-C alleles having the fewest. Broadly in line with IMGT annotations, most TCR beta V segments showed up in productive rearrangements about 87% or about 30% of the time in an earlier analysis of several hundred of the donors.

Library method: the immunoSEQ multiplex PCR assay. For the multiplex PCR, a mixture combining 60 forward primers for TCR Vbeta segments and 13 reverse primers for TCR Jbeta segments was used. Amplification of the CDR3 region of rearranged TCR beta genes was performed with a multiplex PCR assay on genomic DNA. The amplified TCR beta libraries were sequenced on the Illumina HiSeq System as 87-base-pair reads. From the authors' description of their analysis: A later analysis tallied 75 million to 85 million unique TCR beta chains across the 610 or so repertoires, and about 10 million of those chains were shared by two or more donors. Raw reads were error-corrected and collapsed into unique sequences by a nearest-neighbor algorithm in which closely related sequences were merged to remove PCR and sequencing errors. To assign V, D and J gene segments, CDR3 sequences were aligned to IMGT reference sequences. For a sequence to be retained, a match of at least six nucleotides to both a V gene segment and a J gene segment was required. Rearrangements were called productive when the CDR3 lacked stop codons and stayed in frame with V and J; all others were non-productive. CDR3 was defined by IMGT convention, running from the second conserved V-encoded cysteine to the conserved J-encoded phenylalanine. In an earlier analysis of just under 600 of the donors, sequences lacking an unambiguous match to a single V gene segment were excluded. In an earlier analysis of approximately 500 of the donors, a V segment was called functional when productive rearrangements were above 56.7%, and segregating when the standard deviation between donors exceeded 5%. A statistical classification framework was developed to diagnose cytomegalovirus status using the catalog of TCR beta chain sequences. A later analysis assigned V and J genes by comparing TCR nucleotide sequences with IMGT/GENE-DB human TR gene sequences. In a later analysis, CDR3 sequences and most-parsimonious VDJ recombination scenarios were assigned using the TCRdist pipeline. In a later analysis, each TCR beta chain was defined by its CDR3 amino acid sequence together with its V-gene family, and reads lacking a unique V-gene family were excluded. To address suspected cross-contamination and a sequencing artifact, a later analysis removed a few hundred highly shared, low-generation-probability nucleotide sequences. In a later analysis, a clonal expansion index was calculated for each public chain from normalized within-repertoire ranks of inferred template counts. In a later analysis, generation probabilities were computed using a VDJ recombination model fitted to out-of-frame rearrangements, and the results were checked against IGoR. A later analysis scored TCR-TCR, TCR-HLA and TCR-CMV co-occurrence with hypergeometric tests, applying a repertoire-size bias correction to TCR pairs. To estimate false discovery rates, a later analysis permuted the HLA or CMV assignments 20 times. A later analysis grouped co-occurring TCRs with DBSCAN, adding TCRdist sequence similarity when clustering within HLA-allele-positive subsets. Repertoires with fewer than 30,000 or more than 120,000 public chains, plus five repertoires with anomalous nucleotide sharing, were excluded from co-occurrence clustering. The clones in this table, taken by TCRdb from immuneACCESS, are in-frame only. Not every clone is retained; where verified, under half of the shortfall comes from an unresolved V gene, and the cause of the rest is unknown. That table furnishes V, J and clone size, whereas the DNA furnished D and trimming. The sample profile shows around 130,000 clones; under 85% of them were found once. About 6% of the sample is held by the ten biggest clonotypes.

The cohort comprised 666 healthy bone marrow donors. Cohort members were all nominally healthy when sampled, although unrecorded immune exposures were likely present. The donor tested CMV seropositive, placing the donor among the approximately 290 seropositive members of the cohort. A peripheral blood sample was collected from each donor, and TCR beta sequencing was performed on peripheral blood mononuclear cells. The Qiagen DNeasy Blood Extraction Kit was used to extract genomic DNA from the blood cell samples. The sequence is built from TRBV11-2 and TRBJ2-7; TRBD2 aligns with 11 central bases. This TCR derives from a young man in good health and CMV-seropositive. The sequencing sample was made of PBMCs. The DNA sequence is TGTGCCAGCAGCCAAAGACTAGCGGGGCTCTACGAGCAGTACTTC. Translation gives CASSQRLAGLYEQYF.